This TCR beta chain was identified in a study of cytomegalovirus exposure and HLA in healthy donors. Study-wide background: A data release that came early held roughly 90 million unique TCRs from HLA-typed donors. Most genotyped donors, over 70% of about 360, had Caucasian-associated genetic ancestry.

Study results and caveats: Reportedly, a later analysis found an Asian-associated ancestry cluster had fewer N-insertions than the roughly 700-donor mean. Trimming of TCR beta V- and J-genes showed a link, identified in a later analysis, to a missense DCLRE1C variant.

As for this clone: What it recognizes is unknown.

CDR1 is SGHNT, CDR2 YYREEE, per germline (reference sequence). Trimming left V 1 base short and J 0 bases short, with 5 bases between. The CDR3 extends over 15 amino acids. Vbeta (60) and Jbeta (13) primers were used in the PCR. Using immunoSEQ multiplex PCR, the repertoire was profiled, and TCRdb retains in-frame clones only, with some absent. The profile shows some 190,000 clones, approximately 78% of them singletons. V and J are TRBV5-4 and TRBJ2-6; D remains unclear. The origin of this receptor is a male donor in good health and CMV-seronegative. Sequenced sample: PBMCs. The CDR3 nucleotides read TGTGCCAGCAGCTTGCAGGTCTCTGGGGCCAACGTCCTGACTTTC. As protein: CASSLQVSGANVLTF.